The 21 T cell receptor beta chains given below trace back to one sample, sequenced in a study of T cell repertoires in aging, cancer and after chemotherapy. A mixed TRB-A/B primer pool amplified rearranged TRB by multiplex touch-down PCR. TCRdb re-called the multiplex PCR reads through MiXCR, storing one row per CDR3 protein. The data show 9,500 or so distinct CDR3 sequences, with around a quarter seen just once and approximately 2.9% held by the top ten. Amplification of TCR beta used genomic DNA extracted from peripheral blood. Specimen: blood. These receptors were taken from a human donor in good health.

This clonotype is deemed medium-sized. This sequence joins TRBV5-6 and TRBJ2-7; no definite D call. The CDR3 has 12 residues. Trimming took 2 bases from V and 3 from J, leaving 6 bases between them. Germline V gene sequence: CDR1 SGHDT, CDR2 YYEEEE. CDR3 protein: CASSFAVYEQYF. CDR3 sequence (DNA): TGTGCCAGCAGCTTTGCAGTCTACGAGCAGTACTTC.

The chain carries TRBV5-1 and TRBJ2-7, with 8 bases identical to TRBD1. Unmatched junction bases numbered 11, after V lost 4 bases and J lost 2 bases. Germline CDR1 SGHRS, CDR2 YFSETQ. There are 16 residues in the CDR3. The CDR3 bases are TGCGCCAGCAGCGGATTGACAGGGGCCAACGCCTACGAGCAGTACTTC. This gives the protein CASSGLTGANAYEQYF.

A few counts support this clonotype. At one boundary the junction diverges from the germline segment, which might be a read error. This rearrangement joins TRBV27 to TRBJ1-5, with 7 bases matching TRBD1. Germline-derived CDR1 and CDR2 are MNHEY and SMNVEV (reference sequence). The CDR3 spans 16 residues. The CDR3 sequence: CASSLFYRQGNQPQHF. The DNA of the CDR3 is TGTGCCAGCAGTTTATTTTACCGACAGGGCAACCAGCCCCAGCATTTT.

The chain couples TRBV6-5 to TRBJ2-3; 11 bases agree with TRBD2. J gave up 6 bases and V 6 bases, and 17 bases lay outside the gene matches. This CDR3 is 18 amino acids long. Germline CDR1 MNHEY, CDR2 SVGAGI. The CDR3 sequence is CASRHSVVAGGPGDTQYF. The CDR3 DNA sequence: TGTGCCAGCAGGCACTCTGTGGTAGCGGGAGGGCCAGGGGATACGCAGTATTTT.

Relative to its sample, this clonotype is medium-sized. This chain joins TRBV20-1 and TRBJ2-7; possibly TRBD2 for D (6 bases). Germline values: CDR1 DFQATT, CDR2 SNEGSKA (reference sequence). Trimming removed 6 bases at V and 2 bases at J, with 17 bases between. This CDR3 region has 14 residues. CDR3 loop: CSARRLATTYEQYF. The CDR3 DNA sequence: TGCAGTGCGAGAAGGCTAGCGACTACCTACGAGCAGTACTTC.

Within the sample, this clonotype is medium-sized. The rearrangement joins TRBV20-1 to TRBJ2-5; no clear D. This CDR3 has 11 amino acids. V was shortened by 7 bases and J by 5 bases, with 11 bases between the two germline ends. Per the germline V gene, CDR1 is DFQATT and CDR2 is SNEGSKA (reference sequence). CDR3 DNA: TGCAGTGTCGCACTGGTGGAGACCCAGTACTTC. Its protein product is CSVALVETQYF.

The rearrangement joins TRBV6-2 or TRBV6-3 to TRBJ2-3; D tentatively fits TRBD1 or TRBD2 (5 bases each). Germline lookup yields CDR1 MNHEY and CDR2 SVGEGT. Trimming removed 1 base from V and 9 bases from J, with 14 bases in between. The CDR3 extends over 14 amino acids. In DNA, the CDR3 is TGTGCCAGCAGTTACTGGGGACCTCTAGACACGCAGTATTTT. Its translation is CASSYWGPLDTQYF.

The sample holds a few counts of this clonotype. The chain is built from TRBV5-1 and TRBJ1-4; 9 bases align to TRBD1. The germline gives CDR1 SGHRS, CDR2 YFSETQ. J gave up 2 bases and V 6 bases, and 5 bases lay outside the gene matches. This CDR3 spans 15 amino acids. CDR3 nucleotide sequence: TGCGCCAGCACACCACAGGGGGCTACTAATGAAAAACTGTTTTTT. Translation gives CASTPQGATNEKLFF.

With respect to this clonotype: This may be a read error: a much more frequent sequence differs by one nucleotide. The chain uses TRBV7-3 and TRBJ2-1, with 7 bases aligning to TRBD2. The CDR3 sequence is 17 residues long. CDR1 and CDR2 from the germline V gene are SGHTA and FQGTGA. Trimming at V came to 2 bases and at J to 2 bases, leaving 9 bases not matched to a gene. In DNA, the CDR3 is TGTGCCAGCAGCTTAGCAAGAGCGGGATCAACCTACAATGAGCAGTTCTTC. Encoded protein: CASSLARAGSTYNEQFF.

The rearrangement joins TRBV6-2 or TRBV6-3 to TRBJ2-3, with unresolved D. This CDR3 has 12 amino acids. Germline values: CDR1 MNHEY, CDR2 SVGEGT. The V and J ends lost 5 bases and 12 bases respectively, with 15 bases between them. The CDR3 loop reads CASSATLAPQYF. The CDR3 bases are TGTGCCAGCAGTGCCACCTTAGCCCCACAGTATTTT.

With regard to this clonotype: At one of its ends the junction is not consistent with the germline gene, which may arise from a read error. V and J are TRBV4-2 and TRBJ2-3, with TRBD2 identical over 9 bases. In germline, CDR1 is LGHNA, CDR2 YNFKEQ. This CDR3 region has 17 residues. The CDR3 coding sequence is TGCGCCAGCAGCCAAGAGGCTAGCGGGACTCCCACAGATACGCAGTATTTT. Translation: CASSQEASGTPTDTQYF.

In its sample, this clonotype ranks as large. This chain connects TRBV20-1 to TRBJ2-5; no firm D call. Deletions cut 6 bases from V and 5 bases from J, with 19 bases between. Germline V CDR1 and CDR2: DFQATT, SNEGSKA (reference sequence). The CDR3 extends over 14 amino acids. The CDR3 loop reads CSARSGQARETQYF. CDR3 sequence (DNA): TGCAGTGCGAGATCTGGGCAGGCGCGGGAGACCCAGTACTTC.

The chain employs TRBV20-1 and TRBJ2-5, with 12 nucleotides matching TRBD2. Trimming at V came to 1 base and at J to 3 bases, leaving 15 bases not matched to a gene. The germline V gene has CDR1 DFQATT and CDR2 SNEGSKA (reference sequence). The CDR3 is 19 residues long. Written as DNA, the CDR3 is TGCAGTGCTAGAGGGAAAGAATCTTGGACTAGCGGGACAAAAGAGACCCAGTACTTC. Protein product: CSARGKESWTSGTKETQYF.

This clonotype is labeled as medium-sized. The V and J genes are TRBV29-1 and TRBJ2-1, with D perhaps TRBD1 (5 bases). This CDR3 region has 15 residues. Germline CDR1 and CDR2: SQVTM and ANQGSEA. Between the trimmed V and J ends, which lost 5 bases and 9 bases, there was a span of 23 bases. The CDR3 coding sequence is TGCAGCGTTTTTTGGCTAGATTCCCCCCAGGGTGAGCAGTTCTTC. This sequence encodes CSVFWLDSPQGEQFF.

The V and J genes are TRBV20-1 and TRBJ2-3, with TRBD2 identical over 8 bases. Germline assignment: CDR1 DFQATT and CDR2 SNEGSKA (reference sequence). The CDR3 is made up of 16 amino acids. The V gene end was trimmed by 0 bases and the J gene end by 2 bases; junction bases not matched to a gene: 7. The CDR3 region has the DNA TGCAGTGCTAGAGATATGGAGACTAGCGCCACAGATACGCAGTATTTT. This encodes CSARDMETSATDTQYF.

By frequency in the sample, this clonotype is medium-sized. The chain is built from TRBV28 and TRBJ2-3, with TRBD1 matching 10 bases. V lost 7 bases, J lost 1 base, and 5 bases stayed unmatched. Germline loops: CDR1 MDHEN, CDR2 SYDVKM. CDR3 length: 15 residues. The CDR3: CASINGQGGTDTQYF. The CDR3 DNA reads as TGTGCCAGCATCAACGGACAGGGGGGCACAGATACGCAGTATTTT.

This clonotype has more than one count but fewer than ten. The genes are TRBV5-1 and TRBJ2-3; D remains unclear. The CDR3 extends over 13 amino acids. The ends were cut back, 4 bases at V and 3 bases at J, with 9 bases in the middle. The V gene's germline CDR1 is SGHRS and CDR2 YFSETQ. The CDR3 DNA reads TGCGCCAGCAGCCAGACGGTAACAGATACGCAGTATTTT. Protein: CASSQTVTDTQYF.

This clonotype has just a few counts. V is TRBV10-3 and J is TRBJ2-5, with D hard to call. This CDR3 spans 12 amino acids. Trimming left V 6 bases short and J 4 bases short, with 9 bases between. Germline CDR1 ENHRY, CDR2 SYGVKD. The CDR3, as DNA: TGTGCCATCAGCAACAGTGGAGAGACCCAGTACTTC. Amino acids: CAISNSGETQYF.

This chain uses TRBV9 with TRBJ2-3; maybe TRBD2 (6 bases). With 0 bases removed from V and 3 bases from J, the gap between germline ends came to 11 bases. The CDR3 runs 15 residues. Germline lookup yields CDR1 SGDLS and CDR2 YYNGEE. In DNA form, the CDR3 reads TGTGCCAGCAGCGTAGATCCCGGAGGGACAGATACGCAGTATTTT. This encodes CASSVDPGGTDTQYF. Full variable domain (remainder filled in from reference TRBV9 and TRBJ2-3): DSGVTQTPKHLITATGQRVTLRCSPRSGDLSVYWYQQSLDQGLQFLIQYYNGEERAKGNILERFSAQQFPDLHSELNLSSLELGDSALYFCASSVDPGGTDTQYFGPGTRLTVL.

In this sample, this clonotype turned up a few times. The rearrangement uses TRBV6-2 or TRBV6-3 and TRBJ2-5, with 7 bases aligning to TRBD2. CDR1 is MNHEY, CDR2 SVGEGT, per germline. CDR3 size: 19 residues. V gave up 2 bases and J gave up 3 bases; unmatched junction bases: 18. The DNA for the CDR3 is TGTGCCAGCAGTTACCCAGCGGTAGCGGGCCAGTACTTAAAAGAGACCCAGTACTTC. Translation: CASSYPAVAGQYLKETQYF.

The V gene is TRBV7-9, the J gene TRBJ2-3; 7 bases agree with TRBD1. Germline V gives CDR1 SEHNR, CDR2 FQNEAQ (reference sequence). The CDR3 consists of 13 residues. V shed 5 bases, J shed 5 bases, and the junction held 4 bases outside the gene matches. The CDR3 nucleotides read TGTGCCAGCAGCCCACAGGGGTTAGATACGCAGTATTTT. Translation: CASSPQGLDTQYF.